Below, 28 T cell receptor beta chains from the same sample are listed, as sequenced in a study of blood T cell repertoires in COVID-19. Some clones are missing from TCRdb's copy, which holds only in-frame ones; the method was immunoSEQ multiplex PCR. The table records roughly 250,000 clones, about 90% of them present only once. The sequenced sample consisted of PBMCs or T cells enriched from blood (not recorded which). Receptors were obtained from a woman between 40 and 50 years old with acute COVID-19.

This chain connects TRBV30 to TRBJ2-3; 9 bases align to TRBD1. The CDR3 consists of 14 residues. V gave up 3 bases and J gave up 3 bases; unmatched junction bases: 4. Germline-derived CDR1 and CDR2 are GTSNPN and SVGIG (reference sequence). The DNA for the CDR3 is TGTGCCTGGAGCCCGGGACAGGGAACAGATACGCAGTATTTT. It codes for CAWSPGQGTDTQYF. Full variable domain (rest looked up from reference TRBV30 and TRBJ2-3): SQTIHQWPATLVQPVGSPLSLECTVEGTSNPNLYWYRQAAGRGLQLLFYSVGIGQISSEVPQNLSASRPQDRQFILSSKKLLLSDSGFYLCAWSPGQGTDTQYFGPGTRLTVL.

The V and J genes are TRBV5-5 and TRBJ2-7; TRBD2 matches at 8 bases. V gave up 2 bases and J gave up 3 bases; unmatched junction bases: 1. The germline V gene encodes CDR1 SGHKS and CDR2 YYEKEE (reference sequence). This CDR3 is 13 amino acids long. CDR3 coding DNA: TGTGCCAGCAGCTTTGGGACTAGCTACGAGCAGTACTTC. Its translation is CASSFGTSYEQYF.

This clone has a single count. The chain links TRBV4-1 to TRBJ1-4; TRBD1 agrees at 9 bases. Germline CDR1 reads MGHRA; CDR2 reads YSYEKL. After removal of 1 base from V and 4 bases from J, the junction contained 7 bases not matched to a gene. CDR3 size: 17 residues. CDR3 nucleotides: TGCGCCAGCAGCCAAGTAACAGGGGGCCCGTTTAATGAAAAACTGTTTTTT. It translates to CASSQVTGGPFNEKLFF.

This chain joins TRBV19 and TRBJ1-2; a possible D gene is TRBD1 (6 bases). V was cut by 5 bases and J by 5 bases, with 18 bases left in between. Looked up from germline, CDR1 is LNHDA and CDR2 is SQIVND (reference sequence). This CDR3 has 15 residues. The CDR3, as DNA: TGTGCCAGTAGTGACCCCCGGGGGGGGCTTTATGGCTACACCTTC. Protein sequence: CASSDPRGGLYGYTF.

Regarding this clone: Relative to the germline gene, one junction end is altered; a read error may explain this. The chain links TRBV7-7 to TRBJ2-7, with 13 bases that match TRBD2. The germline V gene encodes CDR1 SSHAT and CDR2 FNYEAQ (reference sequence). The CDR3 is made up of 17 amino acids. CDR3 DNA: TGTGCTAGCAGCCCCTCGGGACTAGCGGGAAAAGTATACGAGCAGTACTTC. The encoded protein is CASSPSGLAGKVYEQYF.

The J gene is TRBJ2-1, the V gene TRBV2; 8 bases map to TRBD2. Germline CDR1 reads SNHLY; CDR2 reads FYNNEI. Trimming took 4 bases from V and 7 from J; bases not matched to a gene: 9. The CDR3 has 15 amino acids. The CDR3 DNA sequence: TGTGCCAGCAGTGTTAGGTCGGGAGGGCCGAATGAGCAGTTCTTC. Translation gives CASSVRSGGPNEQFF.

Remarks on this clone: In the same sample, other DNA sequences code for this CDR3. The CDR3 sequence: CASSELGQGYEQYF. CDR3 DNA sequence: TGTGCCAGCAGTGAACTGGGACAGGGTTACGAGCAGTACTTC. The chain couples TRBV2 to TRBJ2-7; TRBD1 aligns across 9 bases. Trimming at V came to 2 bases and at J to 4 bases, leaving 3 bases not matched to a gene. Germline V gives CDR1 SNHLY, CDR2 FYNNEI. The CDR3 has 14 amino acids.

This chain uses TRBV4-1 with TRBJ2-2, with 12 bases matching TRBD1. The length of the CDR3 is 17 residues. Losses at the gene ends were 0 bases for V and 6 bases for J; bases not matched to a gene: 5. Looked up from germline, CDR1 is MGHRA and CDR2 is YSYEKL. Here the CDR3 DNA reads TGCGCCAGCAGCCAAGAACGGGACAGGGGGCGCCCCGGGGAGCTGTTTTTT. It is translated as CASSQERDRGRPGELFF.

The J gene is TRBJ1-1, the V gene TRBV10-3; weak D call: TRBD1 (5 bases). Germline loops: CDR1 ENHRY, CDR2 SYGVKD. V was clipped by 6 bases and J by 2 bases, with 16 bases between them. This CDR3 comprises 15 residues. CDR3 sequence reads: CAISRRSGGNTEAFF. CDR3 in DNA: TGTGCCATCAGCCGAAGATCGGGGGGAAACACTGAAGCTTTCTTT.

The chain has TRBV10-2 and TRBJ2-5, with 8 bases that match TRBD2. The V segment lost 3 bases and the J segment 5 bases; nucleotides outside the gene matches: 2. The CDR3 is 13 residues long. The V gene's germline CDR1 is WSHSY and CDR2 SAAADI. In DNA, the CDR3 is TGCGCCAGCAGTGACGGCGGGAGGGAGACCCAGTACTTC. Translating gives CASSDGGRETQYF.

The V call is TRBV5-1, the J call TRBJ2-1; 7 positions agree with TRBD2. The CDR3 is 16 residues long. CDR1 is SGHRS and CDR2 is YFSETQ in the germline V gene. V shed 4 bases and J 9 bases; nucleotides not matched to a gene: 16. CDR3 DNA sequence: TGCGCCAGCAGCACCTTCGGGGAGGGCCTGATGACTGAGCAGTTCTTC. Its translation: CASSTFGEGLMTEQFF.

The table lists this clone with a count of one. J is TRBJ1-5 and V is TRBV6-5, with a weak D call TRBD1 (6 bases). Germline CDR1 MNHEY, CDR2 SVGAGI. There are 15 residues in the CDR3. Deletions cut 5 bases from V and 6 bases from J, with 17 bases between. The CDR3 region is CASSKDTGIVQPQHF. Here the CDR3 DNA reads TGTGCCAGCAGTAAGGATACAGGGATTGTTCAGCCCCAGCATTTT.

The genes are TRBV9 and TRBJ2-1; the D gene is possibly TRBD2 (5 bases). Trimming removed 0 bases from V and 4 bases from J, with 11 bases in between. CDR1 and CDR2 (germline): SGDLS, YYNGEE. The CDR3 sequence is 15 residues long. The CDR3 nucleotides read TGTGCCAGCAGCGTAGGAGGGCTCGGGTACAATGAGCAGTTCTTC. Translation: CASSVGGLGYNEQFF. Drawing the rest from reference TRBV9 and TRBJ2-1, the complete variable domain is DSGVTQTPKHLITATGQRVTLRCSPRSGDLSVYWYQQSLDQGLQFLIQYYNGEERAKGNILERFSAQQFPDLHSELNLSSLELGDSALYFCASSVGGLGYNEQFFGPGTRLTVL.

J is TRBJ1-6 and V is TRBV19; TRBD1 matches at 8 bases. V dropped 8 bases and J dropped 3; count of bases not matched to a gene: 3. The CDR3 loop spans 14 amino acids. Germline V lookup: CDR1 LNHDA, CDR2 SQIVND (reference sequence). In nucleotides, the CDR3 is TGTGCCAGTGCCGGGACAGGCTATAATTCACCCCTCCACTTT. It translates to CASAGTGYNSPLHF.

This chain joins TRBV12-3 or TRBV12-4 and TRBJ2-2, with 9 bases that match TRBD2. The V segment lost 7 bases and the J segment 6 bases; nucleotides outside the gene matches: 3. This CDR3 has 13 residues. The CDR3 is CASMEREAGELFF. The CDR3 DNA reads TGTGCCAGCATGGAGCGGGAGGCCGGGGAGCTGTTTTTT.

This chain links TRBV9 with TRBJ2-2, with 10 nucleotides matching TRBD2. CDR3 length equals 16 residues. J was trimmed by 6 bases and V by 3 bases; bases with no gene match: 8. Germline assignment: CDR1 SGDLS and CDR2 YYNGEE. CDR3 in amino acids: CASSAAGGPSAGELFF. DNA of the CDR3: TGTGCCAGCAGCGCAGCGGGAGGGCCATCCGCCGGGGAGCTGTTTTTT. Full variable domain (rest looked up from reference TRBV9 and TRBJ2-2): DSGVTQTPKHLITATGQRVTLRCSPRSGDLSVYWYQQSLDQGLQFLIQYYNGEERAKGNILERFSAQQFPDLHSELNLSSLELGDSALYFCASSAAGGPSAGELFFGEGSRLTVL.

The CDR3 sequence: CASSEGMESGYGYTF. The CDR3 DNA is TGTGCCAGCAGTGAAGGGATGGAGTCTGGCTATGGCTACACCTTC. The V call is TRBV2, the J call TRBJ1-2; D is undetermined. Looked up from germline, CDR1 is SNHLY and CDR2 is FYNNEI. This CDR3 spans 15 amino acids. The V and J ends lost 1 base and 4 bases respectively, with 13 bases between them.

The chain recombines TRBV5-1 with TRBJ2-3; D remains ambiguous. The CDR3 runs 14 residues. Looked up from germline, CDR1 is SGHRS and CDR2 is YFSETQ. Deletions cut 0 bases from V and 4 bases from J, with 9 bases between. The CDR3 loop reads CASSLDSGSDTQYF. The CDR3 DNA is TGCGCCAGCAGCTTGGATTCAGGATCAGATACGCAGTATTTT.

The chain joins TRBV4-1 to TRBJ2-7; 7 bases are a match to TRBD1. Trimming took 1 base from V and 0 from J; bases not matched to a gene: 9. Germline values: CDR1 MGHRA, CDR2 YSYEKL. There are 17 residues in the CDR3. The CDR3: CASSQVSMTGSSYEQYF. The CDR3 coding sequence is TGCGCCAGCAGCCAAGTCAGTATGACAGGGTCCTCCTACGAGCAGTACTTC.

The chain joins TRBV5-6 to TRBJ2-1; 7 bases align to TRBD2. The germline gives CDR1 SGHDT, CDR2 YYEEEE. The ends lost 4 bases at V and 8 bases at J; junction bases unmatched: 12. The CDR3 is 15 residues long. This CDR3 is CASSPGRKLYDEQFF. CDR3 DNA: TGTGCCAGCAGCCCCGGGAGGAAGCTGTATGATGAGCAGTTCTTC.

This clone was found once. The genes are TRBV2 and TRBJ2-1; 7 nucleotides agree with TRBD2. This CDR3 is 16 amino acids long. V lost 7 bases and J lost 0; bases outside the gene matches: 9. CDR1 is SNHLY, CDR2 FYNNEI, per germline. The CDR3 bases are TGTGCCAGCACTAGGACTAGTGGGAGCTCCTACAATGAGCAGTTCTTC. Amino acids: CASTRTSGSSYNEQFF.

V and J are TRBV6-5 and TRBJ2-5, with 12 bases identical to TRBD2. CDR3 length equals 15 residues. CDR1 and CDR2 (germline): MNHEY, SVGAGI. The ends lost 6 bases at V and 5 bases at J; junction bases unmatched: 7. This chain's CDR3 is CASRRLAGETETQYF. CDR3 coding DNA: TGTGCCAGCAGACGACTAGCGGGAGAGACGGAGACCCAGTACTTC.

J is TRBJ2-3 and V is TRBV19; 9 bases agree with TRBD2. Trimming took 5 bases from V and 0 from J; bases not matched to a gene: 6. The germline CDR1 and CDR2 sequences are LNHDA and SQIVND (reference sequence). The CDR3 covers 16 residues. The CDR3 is CASSRTSDSSTDTQYF. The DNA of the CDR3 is TGTGCCAGTAGTCGGACTAGCGATTCTAGCACAGATACGCAGTATTTT. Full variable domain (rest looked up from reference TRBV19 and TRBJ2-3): DGGITQSPKYLFRKEGQNVTLSCEQNLNHDAMYWYRQDPGQGLRLIYYSQIVNDFQKGDIAEGYSVSREKKESFPLTVTSAQKNPTAFYLCASSRTSDSSTDTQYFGPGTRLTVL.

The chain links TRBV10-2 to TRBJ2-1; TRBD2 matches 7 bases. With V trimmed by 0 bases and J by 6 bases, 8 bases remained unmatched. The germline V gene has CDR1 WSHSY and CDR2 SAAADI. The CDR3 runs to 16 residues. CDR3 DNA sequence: TGCGCCAGCAGTGAGTCGCTGGGACCGGGGGGCAATGAGCAGTTCTTC. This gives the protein CASSESLGPGGNEQFF.

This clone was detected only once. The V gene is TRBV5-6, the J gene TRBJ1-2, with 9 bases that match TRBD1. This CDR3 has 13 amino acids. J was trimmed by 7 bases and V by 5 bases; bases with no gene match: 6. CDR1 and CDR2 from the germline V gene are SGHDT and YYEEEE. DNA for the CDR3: TGTGCCAGCAGGATGGGGACAGGGTTTGGCTACACCTTC. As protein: CASRMGTGFGYTF.

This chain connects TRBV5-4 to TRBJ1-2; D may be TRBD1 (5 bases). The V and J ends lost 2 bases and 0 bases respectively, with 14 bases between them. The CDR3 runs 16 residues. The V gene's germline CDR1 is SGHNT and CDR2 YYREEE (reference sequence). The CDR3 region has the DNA TGTGCCAGCAGCTTTGGGGCTTCAGTGGCTAACTATGGCTACACCTTC. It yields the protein CASSFGASVANYGYTF.

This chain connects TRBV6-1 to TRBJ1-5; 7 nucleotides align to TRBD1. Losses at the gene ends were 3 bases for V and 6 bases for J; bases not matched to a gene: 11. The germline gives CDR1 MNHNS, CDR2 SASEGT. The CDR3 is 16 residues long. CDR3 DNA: TGTGCCAGCAGTGATCAGGTAGGGGGCGGCAGTCAGCCCCAGCATTTT. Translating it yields CASSDQVGGGSQPQHF.

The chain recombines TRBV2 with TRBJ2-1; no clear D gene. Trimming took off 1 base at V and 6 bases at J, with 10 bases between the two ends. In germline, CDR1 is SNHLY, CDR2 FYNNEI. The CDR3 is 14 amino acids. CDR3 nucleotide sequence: TGTGCCAGCAGTGAAGTTTCGCACTTCAATGAGCAGTTCTTC. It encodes CASSEVSHFNEQFF.